The TCR beta chain under discussion was sequenced for a study of regulatory T cells in long-lasting Graves disease. Whole-study findings and limits: Persistent Graves' disease cases displayed lower TCR diversity than newly diagnosed ones.

This clonotype has only a few counts. Its antigen is undetermined. Construction of TCR beta libraries relied on iRepertoire HTBI primers and on Arm-PCR targeting CDR3 regions. Per the authors' pipeline: Samples jointly harbored 60 to 65 TRBV and about 15 TRBJ segments. TCRdb reprocessed the multiplex PCR reads with MiXCR, giving one entry per CDR3 protein. The V and J calls shown here were made by TCRdb, not taken from the authors' results. The table has roughly 400,000 distinct CDR3 sequences, approximately 16% seen once; the top ten hold over 7.5%. The time point here: newly diagnosed GD, antithyroid drugs for less than 3 months. From RNA extracted from PBMCs, the TCR library was made. Graves' disease diagnoses used American Thyroid Association guidelines. J lost 2 bases, V lost 0 bases, and 9 bases had no gene match. The CDR3 consists of 18 residues. Germline CDR1 reads MNHEY; CDR2 reads SVGAGI. This sample also belongs to another study, concerning T cells in Graves' hyperthyroidism and ophthalmopathy.

The V call is TRBV6-5, the J call TRBJ1-5; TRBD1 matches 8 bases. The starting material was peripheral blood mononuclear cells (PBMCs), obtained at new diagnosis, from a patient treated with antithyroid drugs. The sequence came from a woman between 35 and 50 years old with Graves disease. The CDR3 DNA is TGTGCCAGCAGTTACTCGTCCCGGGACAGGTTTGGCAATCAGCCCCAGCATTTT. This codes for CASSYSSRDRFGNQPQHF.